These T cell receptor beta chains were read from a single sample in a study of T-cell memory formation after mild COVID-19. MiXCR was run by TCRdb on the 5' RACE reads, yielding one entry per CDR3 protein. The sample records about 440,000 distinct CDR3 sequences, roughly 20% being singletons. Sequenced sample: PBMCs or a T cell subset sorted from them (not recorded which). Receptors originate from an adult woman who had mild COVID-19 (a few samples of this study predate the infection). Cell type and time point are not known. The CDR3 runs from the conserved cysteine through the conserved F or W. The order of the fields is J gene, D gene, clone size, V gene, CDR3 DNA, CDR3 protein. D genes are given only for firm matches. A row's size may be missing; if present it is once, few, many or a size class.

j_call: TRBJ2-3
d_call: -
clone_size: few
v_call: TRBV7-9
cdr3_nt: TGTGCCAGCACCTCGTGGGGGGATACGCAGTATTTT
cdr3_aa: CASTSWGDTQYF

j_call: TRBJ2-7
d_call: -
clone_size: -
v_call: TRBV12-3/TRBV12-4
cdr3_nt: TGTGCCAGCAGTTCAGCGGCGCTCTTCTACGAGCAGTACTTC
cdr3_aa: CASSSAALFYEQYF

j_call: TRBJ2-2
d_call: -
clone_size: -
v_call: TRBV24-1
cdr3_nt: TGTGCCACCAGTAGGGCCCGGAACACCGGGGAGCTGTTTTTT
cdr3_aa: CATSRARNTGELFF

j_call: TRBJ2-3
d_call: TRBD2
clone_size: -
v_call: TRBV12-3/TRBV12-4
cdr3_nt: TGTGCCAGCTCGCTTAGCGGGGACACAGATACGCAGTATTTT
cdr3_aa: CASSLSGDTDTQYF

j_call: TRBJ2-4
d_call: TRBD2
clone_size: few
v_call: TRBV20-1
cdr3_nt: TGCAGTGCTCCAAAGGCTACGGCGGGGGAAAACATTCAGTACTTC
cdr3_aa: CSAPKATAGENIQYF

j_call: TRBJ2-1
d_call: -
clone_size: few
v_call: TRBV9
cdr3_nt: TGTGCCAGCAGCGCTAACAATGAGCAGTTCTTC
cdr3_aa: CASSANNEQFF

j_call: TRBJ2-7
d_call: TRBD2
clone_size: -
v_call: TRBV6-6
cdr3_nt: TGTGCCAGCAGTTACGCGGCGGGAGGGGGTTACGAGCAGTACTTC
cdr3_aa: CASSYAAGGGYEQYF

j_call: TRBJ2-1
d_call: TRBD1
clone_size: -
v_call: TRBV11-3
cdr3_nt: TGTGCCAGCAGCCGCCTGGGGGGACAGGGGGCGGATGAGCAGTTCTTC
cdr3_aa: CASSRLGGQGADEQFF

j_call: TRBJ1-2
d_call: -
clone_size: -
v_call: TRBV7-2
cdr3_nt: TGTGCCAGCAGCTTTCCCGGTGGGGGGGCTTTAGGGTATGGCTACACCTTC
cdr3_aa: CASSFPGGGALGYGYTF

j_call: TRBJ1-2
d_call: -
clone_size: -
v_call: TRBV6-5
cdr3_nt: TGTGCCAGCAGTTACTCAGGCGGAGGGGGGAATGGCTACACCTTC
cdr3_aa: CASSYSGGGGNGYTF

j_call: TRBJ2-5
d_call: -
clone_size: few
v_call: TRBV5-1
cdr3_nt: TGCGCCAGCAGCTTTCGTCAGGCGGGCGTGGAGACCCAGTACTTC
cdr3_aa: CASSFRQAGVETQYF

j_call: TRBJ1-1
d_call: TRBD1
clone_size: -
v_call: TRBV5-1
cdr3_nt: TGCGCCAGCAGCCTGGGGACAGGGGGATCTGAAGCTTTCTTT
cdr3_aa: CASSLGTGGSEAFF

j_call: TRBJ2-7
d_call: TRBD2
clone_size: -
v_call: TRBV6-6
cdr3_nt: TGTGCCAGCAGTTATCAGCGGGAGTGGGTGTACGAGCAGTACTTC
cdr3_aa: CASSYQREWVYEQYF

j_call: TRBJ1-5
d_call: -
clone_size: few
v_call: TRBV28
cdr3_nt: TGTGCCAGCACCCTTACGACAGATTTCCAGCCCCAGCATTTT
cdr3_aa: CASTLTTDFQPQHF

j_call: TRBJ2-7
d_call: -
clone_size: few
v_call: TRBV6-2/TRBV6-3
cdr3_nt: TGTGCCAGCAGTGATCGGCGGTACGAGCAGTACTTC
cdr3_aa: CASSDRRYEQYF

j_call: TRBJ2-1
d_call: TRBD1
clone_size: -
v_call: TRBV4-2
cdr3_nt: TGTGCCAGCAGCCAAGGGCAGGGGGCGCAGAAGGAGCAGTTCTTC
cdr3_aa: CASSQGQGAQKEQFF

j_call: TRBJ1-1
d_call: -
clone_size: -
v_call: TRBV20-1
cdr3_nt: TGCAGTGCTAGCCTCCCCGGGGGGGGATACACTGAAGCTTTCTTT
cdr3_aa: CSASLPGGGYTEAFF

j_call: TRBJ2-6
d_call: -
clone_size: -
v_call: TRBV7-3
cdr3_nt: TGTGCCAGCCAAAACTCTGGGGCCAACGTCCTGACTTTC
cdr3_aa: CASQNSGANVLTF